A single T cell receptor (beta chain) is shown here with its context. Antigen unknown. The data derive from a study of cytomegalovirus exposure and HLA in healthy donors. Study findings and constraints: In a later analysis, common viral pathogens appeared linked to several of the most significant clusters. The authors enumerated 150 to 200 TCR beta chains as linked to cytomegalovirus.

The PCR employed 60 Vbeta primers together with 13 Jbeta primers. Data came from immunoSEQ multiplex PCR; TCRdb stores just in-frame clones and leaves some out. The data hold 150,000 to 200,000 clones, with about 82% observed a single time. V shed 4 bases, J shed 7 bases, and the junction held 14 bases outside the gene matches. CDR1 and CDR2 (germline): SGHNT, YENEEA. The length of the CDR3 is 17 residues. Sample: PBMCs. The sequence derives from a woman in her forties or fifties in good health and CMV-seronegative. This rearrangement joins TRBV11-3 to TRBJ2-2; TRBD1 agrees at 8 bases. As DNA, the CDR3 is TGTGCCAGCAGCTCGTCCATTCAGAGGGGGACAGGCGGGGAGCTGTTTTTT. Protein sequence: CASSSSIQRGTGGELFF. The entire variable domain, with the rest obtained from reference TRBV11-3 and TRBJ2-2, is as follows: EAGVVQSPRYKIIEKKQPVAFWCNPISGHNTLYWYLQNLGQGPELLIRYENEEAVDDSQLPKDRFSAERLKGVDSTLKIQPAELGDSAVYLCASSSSIQRGTGGELFFGEGSRLTVL.